A selection of T cell receptor beta chains follows, all from one sample in a study of monozygotic twins with inflammatory bowel disease. TCRdb derives one entry per CDR3 protein from the 5' RACE reads, leaving out DNA. The table counts 400,000 to 500,000 distinct CDR3 sequences; approximately 2.3% lies in the top ten. The sequenced sample was blood. These TCRs come from a human donor with ulcerative colitis or Crohn's disease, or a healthy co-twin of an affected twin (not recorded which). The CDR3 runs from the conserved cysteine through the conserved F or W.

v_gene	j_gene	CDR3aa
TRBV7-9	TRBJ2-1	CASSLLLAGSNEQFF
TRBV6-1	TRBJ2-7	CASRKRQPSYEQYF
TRBV20-1	TRBJ2-1	CSARPGLRSYNEQFF
TRBV28	TRBJ2-7	CASSTPSGATYEQYF
TRBV5-8	TRBJ2-7	CASSPGTSGLSYEQYF
TRBV6-4	TRBJ2-3	CAKLAATDTQYF
TRBV10-2	TRBJ1-2	CASRGRKTREYGYTF
TRBV16	TRBJ1-5	CASSPHLRTRVAHSNQPQHF
TRBV12-3/TRBV12-4	TRBJ2-1	CASSPRPGLAFDEQFF
TRBV11-2	TRBJ2-5	CASSSGTSGKETQYF